Below are 26 T cell receptor beta chains sequenced from a single sample in a study of T cells in Graves' hyperthyroidism and ophthalmopathy. Amplified TCR beta CDR3 regions derived from RNA transcripts. TCR CDR3 underwent first-round RT-PCR with the HTBI primer set. One entry per CDR3 protein results from TCRdb running MiXCR on the multiplex PCR reads. The top ten hold 25% to 30% of the sample, which has hundreds of thousands of distinct CDR3 sequences, around an eighth seen once. The sample taken for sequencing was blood. These receptors were obtained from a man aged 50 to 59 with Graves' ophthalmopathy.

This clonotype has a count of ten or more. This chain uses TRBV5-1 with TRBJ2-1, with D unclear. Germline V CDR1 and CDR2: SGHRS, YFSETQ. Trimming shortened V by 2 bases and J by 5 bases, and 11 bases separated the two germline ends. CDR3 length equals 14 residues. The CDR3 nucleotides read TGCGCCAGCAGCTTTTATCCGGTAGACAATGAGCAGTTCTTC. Protein product: CASSFYPVDNEQFF.

At least ten counts were recorded for this clonotype. V is TRBV6-1 and J is TRBJ2-4; 11 bases agree with TRBD1. The junction had 9 bases not matched to a gene; V was cut back by 6 bases and J by 8 bases. The CDR3 length is 15 residues. Germline V gives CDR1 MNHNS, CDR2 SASEGT. This chain's CDR3 is CASRRGTGGPDIQYF. For the CDR3, the DNA is TGTGCCAGCAGAAGAGGGACAGGGGGTCCTGACATTCAGTACTTC.

This clonotype was recorded at least ten times. The chain employs TRBV18 and TRBJ2-7, with D unclear. Germline V gene data show CDR1 as KGHSH and CDR2 as LQKENI. The length of the CDR3 is 13 residues. Trimming removed 2 bases at V and 0 bases at J, with 5 bases between. The chain's CDR3 is CASSPKSSYEQYF. The DNA for the CDR3 is TGTGCCAGCTCACCAAAGAGCTCCTACGAGCAGTACTTC.

The chain links TRBV28 to TRBJ2-4; 10 bases fit TRBD2. Per the germline V gene, CDR1 is MDHEN and CDR2 is SYDVKM. Trimming took 5 bases from V and 12 from J; bases not matched to a gene: 10. The CDR3 totals 14 residues. The CDR3 coding sequence is TGTGCCAGCAGTAATAAGCGGGAGGGCCCGTCTCAGTACTTC. Encoded protein: CASSNKREGPSQYF.

The rearrangement uses TRBV7-8 and TRBJ2-3; TRBD2 agrees at 12 bases. Germline V gene sequence: CDR1 SGHVS, CDR2 FQNEAQ. The V segment lost 7 bases and the J segment 4 bases; nucleotides outside the gene matches: 6. This CDR3 has 15 amino acids. This chain's CDR3 is CASTLLAGGPDTQYF. CDR3 in DNA: TGTGCCAGCACCCTTCTAGCGGGAGGGCCAGATACGCAGTATTTT. Complete variable domain (other parts from reference TRBV7-8 and TRBJ2-3): GAGVSQSPRYKVAKRGQDVALRCDPISGHVSLFWYQQALGQGPEFLTYFQNEAQLDKSGLPSDRFFAERPEGSVSTLKIQRTQQEDSAVYLCASTLLAGGPDTQYFGPGTRLTVL.

This clonotype has more than one count but fewer than ten. The chain joins TRBV29-1 to TRBJ2-5, with TRBD2 matching 7 bases. Germline V CDR1 and CDR2: SQVTM, ANQGSEA. The CDR3 is made up of 15 amino acids. V shed 1 base, J shed 1 base, and the junction held 6 bases outside the gene matches. CDR3 in amino acids: CSVEGGGSPQETQYF. The DNA of the CDR3 is TGCAGCGTTGAAGGAGGCGGGAGCCCCCAAGAGACCCAGTACTTC.

The chain carries TRBV24-1 and TRBJ2-7, with 9 bases lining up with TRBD1. The CDR3 totals 15 residues. Germline trimming cut 4 bases from V and 5 bases from J; bases unmatched to any gene: 8. Germline V lookup: CDR1 KGHDR, CDR2 SFDVKD. The CDR3 DNA sequence: TGTGCCACCAGTGACCCCCGGGACAGGGTGGACGAGCAGTACTTC. It codes for CATSDPRDRVDEQYF.

This clonotype occurred many times. This chain links TRBV28 with TRBJ2-7; D unclear. The germline V and J ends were trimmed by 5 bases and 6 bases, with 8 bases remaining between them. The CDR3 contains 11 residues. Germline CDR1 is MDHEN and CDR2 is SYDVKM. This CDR3 reads CASSPNPEQYF. CDR3 bases: TGTGCCAGCAGTCCGAATCCCGAGCAGTACTTC.

This clonotype showed up just a few times. J is TRBJ1-6 and V is TRBV3-1; D uncertain. V shed 2 bases and J shed 1 base, with 9 bases lying between them. CDR3 length: 16 residues. Germline CDR1 LGHDT, CDR2 YNNKEL (reference sequence). The chain's CDR3 is CASSQFSGSYNSPLHF. The DNA of the CDR3 is TGTGCCAGCAGCCAATTTTCGGGATCCTATAATTCACCCCTCCACTTT.

The chain is built from TRBV10-3 and TRBJ2-1, with 7 bases fitting TRBD2. The length of the CDR3 is 14 residues. The junction had 11 bases not matched to a gene; V was cut back by 8 bases and J by 7 bases. Per the germline V gene, CDR1 is ENHRY and CDR2 is SYGVKD. Here the CDR3 reads CAISQPREKNEQFF. The CDR3 DNA sequence: TGTGCCATCTCTCAGCCGCGGGAGAAAAATGAGCAGTTCTTC.

This clonotype was seen ten or more times. This chain connects TRBV29-1 to TRBJ2-3, with D possibly matching TRBD2 (5 bases). Germline CDR1 and CDR2: SQVTM and ANQGSEA. Trimming took 6 bases from V and 4 from J, leaving 11 bases between them. This CDR3 region has 12 residues. The DNA for the CDR3 is TGCAGCGTAGCCACGAGGGCAGATACGCAGTATTTT. Translation: CSVATRADTQYF.

This clonotype was counted ten times or more. The chain joins TRBV29-1 to TRBJ2-7; 12 bases align to TRBD1. The CDR3 contains 14 residues. Trimming cost V 3 bases and J 4 bases; bases outside gene matches: 4. CDR1 and CDR2 (germline): SQVTM, ANQGSEA. The CDR3 coding sequence is TGCAGCGTTGAGGGGACAGGGGGCTGGTACGAGCAGTACTTC. Amino acids: CSVEGTGGWYEQYF.

This clonotype has at least ten counts. The chain combines TRBV2 with TRBJ2-3; 8 positions match TRBD2. From germline, CDR1 is SNHLY and CDR2 FYNNEI. The CDR3 runs to 15 residues. Trimming at V came to 4 bases and at J to 1 base, leaving 4 bases not matched to a gene. CDR3 in amino acids: CASSVSSGGTDTQYF. The CDR3 coding sequence is TGTGCCAGCAGTGTTAGTAGCGGGGGCACAGATACGCAGTATTTT.

The V gene is TRBV5-1, the J gene TRBJ2-3; a weak D match, TRBD2 (6 bases). CDR3 size: 15 residues. V was trimmed by 0 bases and J by 6 bases, leaving 14 bases between them. Germline V gene data show CDR1 as SGHRS and CDR2 as YFSETQ. The CDR3 sequence is CASSLALGGADTQYF. The DNA of the CDR3 is TGCGCCAGCAGCTTGGCCTTGGGGGGAGCTGATACGCAGTATTTT.

This clonotype was found many times. This sequence joins TRBV20-1 and TRBJ2-7; 12 bases line up with TRBD2. CDR1 is DFQATT and CDR2 is SNEGSKA in the germline V gene (reference sequence). The CDR3 covers 17 residues. V shed 0 bases and J 5 bases; nucleotides not matched to a gene: 11. This chain's CDR3 is CSARDPPRLAGEHEQYF. For the CDR3, the DNA is TGCAGTGCTAGAGATCCCCCCCGACTAGCGGGAGAGCACGAGCAGTACTTC.

This clonotype was detected only a few times. V gene TRBV3-1 combines with J gene TRBJ1-3; 11 bases line up with TRBD1. With 1 base clipped from V and 9 bases from J, the junction kept 5 bases outside the gene matches. Looked up from germline, CDR1 is LGHDT and CDR2 is YNNKEL (reference sequence). The length of the CDR3 is 15 residues. CDR3 in DNA: TGTGCCAGCAGCCAAGCAGGACAGGGGGCTTCCACCATATATTTT. Translation: CASSQAGQGASTIYF.

The table lists this clonotype with many counts. V is TRBV29-1 and J is TRBJ2-5; D may match TRBD1 or TRBD2 (5 bases each). Looked up from germline, CDR1 is SQVTM and CDR2 is ANQGSEA. The CDR3 spans 16 residues. Trimming removed 0 bases at V and 4 bases at J, with 18 bases between. CDR3: CSVEDYRDPRGETQYF. In nucleotides, the CDR3 is TGCAGCGTTGAAGATTACCGGGACCCCCGAGGAGAGACCCAGTACTTC.

Details on this clonotype: A single base separates this from a much larger clone, so it may be a read error. The rearrangement joins TRBV12-3 or TRBV12-4 to TRBJ1-5; perhaps TRBD1 as D (6 bases). This CDR3 is 16 amino acids long. V lost 6 bases and J 2 bases, leaving 17 bases between the germline ends. CDR3 in amino acids: CASSFRGTSGNQPQHF. CDR3 coding DNA: TGTGCCAGCAGCTTTAGGGGGACTTCCGGCAATCAGCCCCAGCATTTT.

In the case of this clonotype: A junction boundary mismatches the germline segment, possibly from a read error. CDR3 sequence (DNA): TGTGCCAACAGCGTACGAGTGATCGGGGGCTCCTACAATGAGCAGTTCTTC. Protein sequence: CANSVRVIGGSYNEQFF. This chain connects TRBV9 to TRBJ2-1; D perhaps matches TRBD2 (6 bases). Germline lookup yields CDR1 SGDLS and CDR2 YYNGEE. This CDR3 has 17 amino acids. The complete variable domain, with remaining parts taken from reference TRBV9 and TRBJ2-1, reads DSGVTQTPKHLITATGQRVTLRCSPRSGDLSVYWYQQSLDQGLQFLIQYYNGEERAKGNILERFSAQQFPDLHSELNLSSLELGDSALYFCANSVRVIGGSYNEQFFGPGTRLTVL.

This clonotype was recorded at least ten times. The chain links TRBV6-1 to TRBJ1-6; no reliable D call. Trimming left V 6 bases short and J 8 bases short, with 20 bases between. The CDR3 spans 16 residues. CDR1 MNHNS and CDR2 SASEGT come from the germline V gene. CDR3 nucleotides: TGTGCCAGCAGACAGCGAGCCGGGAGTATAGATTCACCCCTCCACTTT. Protein product: CASRQRAGSIDSPLHF.

The V and J genes are TRBV11-3 and TRBJ1-1, with 8 nucleotides matching TRBD1. The CDR3 spans 18 residues. V dropped 5 bases and J dropped 1; count of bases not matched to a gene: 15. Looked up from germline, CDR1 is SGHNT and CDR2 is YENEEA. The CDR3 DNA follows: TGTGCCAGCAGCGACCGTACCCAAGGGACAGGACGGAACACTGAAGCTTTCTTT. Translating gives CASSDRTQGTGRNTEAFF.

This clonotype was seen a handful of times. The chain couples TRBV5-1 to TRBJ2-7; TRBD1 agrees at 7 bases. J was trimmed by 4 bases and V by 7 bases; bases with no gene match: 8. CDR3 length: 13 residues. Germline V gene sequence: CDR1 SGHRS, CDR2 YFSETQ. CDR3: CASSGTDTYEQYF. For the CDR3, the DNA is TGCGCCAGCTCCGGGACAGACACTTACGAGCAGTACTTC.

This rearrangement joins TRBV2 to TRBJ2-1; 7 bases are a match to TRBD1. Trimming cost V 4 bases and J 1 base; bases outside gene matches: 4. The length of the CDR3 is 15 residues. Germline assignment: CDR1 SNHLY and CDR2 FYNNEI. The CDR3 here is CASSVTGPSYNEQFF. For the CDR3, the DNA is TGTGCCAGCAGTGTGACAGGGCCGTCCTACAATGAGCAGTTCTTC.

This clonotype was detected a few times. The chain joins TRBV7-9 to TRBJ2-5, with TRBD2 identical over 8 bases. CDR1 SEHNR and CDR2 FQNEAQ come from the germline V gene (reference sequence). The CDR3 sequence is 17 residues long. Losses at the gene ends were 1 base for V and 5 bases for J; bases not matched to a gene: 12. As DNA, the CDR3 is TGTGCCAGCAGCTTAGTGAAGCGGGAGAACAGTCGGGAGACCCAGTACTTC. Translated, it gives CASSLVKRENSRETQYF.

A single count supports this clonotype. The chain joins TRBV5-7 to TRBJ1-3; 7 bases match TRBD1. TRBV5-7 is designated an ORF whose function remains uncertain. Trimming removed 4 bases from V and 1 base from J; junction bases left unmatched: 5. The CDR3 covers 15 residues. CDR3 residues: CASSVDRVSGNTIYF. CDR3 bases: TGTGCCAGCAGCGTTGACAGGGTGTCTGGAAACACCATATATTTT.

This chain joins TRBV5-4 and TRBJ2-1; D unclear. Germline-derived CDR1 and CDR2 are SGHNT and YYREEE (reference sequence). V lost 2 bases and J lost 5, with 11 bases in between. This CDR3 contains 14 residues. DNA of the CDR3: TGTGCCAGCAGCTTAGCCGAGTGGAACAATGAGCAGTTCTTC. Amino acids: CASSLAEWNNEQFF.